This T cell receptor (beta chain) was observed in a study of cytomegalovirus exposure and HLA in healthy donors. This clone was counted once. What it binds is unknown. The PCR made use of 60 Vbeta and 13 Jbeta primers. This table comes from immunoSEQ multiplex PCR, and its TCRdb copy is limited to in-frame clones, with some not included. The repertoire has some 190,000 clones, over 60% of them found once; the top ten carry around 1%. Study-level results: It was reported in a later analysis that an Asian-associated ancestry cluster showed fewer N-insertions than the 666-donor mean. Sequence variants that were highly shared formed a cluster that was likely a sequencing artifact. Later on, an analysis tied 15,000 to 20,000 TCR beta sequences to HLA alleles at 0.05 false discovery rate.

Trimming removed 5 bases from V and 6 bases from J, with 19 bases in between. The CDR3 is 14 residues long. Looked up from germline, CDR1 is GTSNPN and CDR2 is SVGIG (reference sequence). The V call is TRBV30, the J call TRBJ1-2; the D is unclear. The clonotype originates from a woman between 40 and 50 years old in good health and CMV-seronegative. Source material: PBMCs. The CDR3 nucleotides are TGTGCCTGGCTCCCAGGACTGACCAAACATGGCTACACCTTC. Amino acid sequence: CAWLPGLTKHGYTF.